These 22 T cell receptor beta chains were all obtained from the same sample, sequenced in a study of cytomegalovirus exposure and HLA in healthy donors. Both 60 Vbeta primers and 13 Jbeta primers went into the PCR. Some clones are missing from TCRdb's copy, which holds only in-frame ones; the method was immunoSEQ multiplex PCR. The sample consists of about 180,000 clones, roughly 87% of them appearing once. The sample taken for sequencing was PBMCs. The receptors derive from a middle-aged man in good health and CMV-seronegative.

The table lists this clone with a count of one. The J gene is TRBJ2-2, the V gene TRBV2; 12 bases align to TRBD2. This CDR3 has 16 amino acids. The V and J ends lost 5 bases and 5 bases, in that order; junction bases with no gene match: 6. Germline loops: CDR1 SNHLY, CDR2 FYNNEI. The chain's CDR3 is CASSLTSGGPTGELFF. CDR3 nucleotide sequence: TGTGCCAGCAGTCTGACTAGCGGGGGTCCAACCGGGGAGCTGTTTTTT.

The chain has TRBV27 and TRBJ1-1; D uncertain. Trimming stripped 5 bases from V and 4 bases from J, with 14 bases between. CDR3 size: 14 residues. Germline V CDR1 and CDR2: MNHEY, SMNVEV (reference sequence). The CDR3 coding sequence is TGTGCCAGCAGTCCCCGGAGGGCTAGCACTGAAGCTTTCTTT. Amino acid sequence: CASSPRRASTEAFF.

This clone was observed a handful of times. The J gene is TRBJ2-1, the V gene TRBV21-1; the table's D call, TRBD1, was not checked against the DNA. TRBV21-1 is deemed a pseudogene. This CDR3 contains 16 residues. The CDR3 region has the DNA TGTGCCAGCACCGCGGCGGCACAGGATCTAGGCAATGAGCAGTTCTTC. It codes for CASTAAAQDLGNEQFF.

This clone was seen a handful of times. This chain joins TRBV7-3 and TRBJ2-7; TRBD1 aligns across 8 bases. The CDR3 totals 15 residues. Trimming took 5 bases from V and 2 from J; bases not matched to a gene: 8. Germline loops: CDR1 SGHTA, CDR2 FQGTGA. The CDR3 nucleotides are TGTGCCAGCAGCACCCGACAGGGGCGGCCCTACGAGCAGTACTTC. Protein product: CASSTRQGRPYEQYF.

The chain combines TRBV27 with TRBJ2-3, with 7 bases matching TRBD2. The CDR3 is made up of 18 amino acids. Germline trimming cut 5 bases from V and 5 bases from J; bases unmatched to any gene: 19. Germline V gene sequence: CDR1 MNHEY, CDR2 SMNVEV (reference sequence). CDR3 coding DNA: TGTGCCAGCAGTCCGCCCTATGTACTAGCGCGACCGGGAGATACGCAGTATTTT. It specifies CASSPPYVLARPGDTQYF.

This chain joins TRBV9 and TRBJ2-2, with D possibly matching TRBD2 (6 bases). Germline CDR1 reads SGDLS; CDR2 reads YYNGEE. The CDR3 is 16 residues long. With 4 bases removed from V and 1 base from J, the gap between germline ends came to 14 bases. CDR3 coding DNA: TGTGCCAGCAGCCCATGGACTAACATGAACACCGGGGAGCTGTTTTTT. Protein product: CASSPWTNMNTGELFF.

The CDR3 sequence: CASTLNTEAFF. The CDR3 DNA reads as TGTGCCAGCACCCTTAACACTGAAGCTTTCTTT. This chain joins TRBV5-4 and TRBJ1-1; D is ambiguous. The V end was cut by 6 bases, the J end by 2 bases, with 5 bases between. The germline V gene encodes CDR1 SGHNT and CDR2 YYREEE (reference sequence). This CDR3 spans 11 amino acids.

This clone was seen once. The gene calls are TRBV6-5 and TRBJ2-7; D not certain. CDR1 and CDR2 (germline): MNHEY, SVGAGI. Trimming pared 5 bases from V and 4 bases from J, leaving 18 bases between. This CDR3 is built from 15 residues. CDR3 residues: CASSLQDPSVYEQYF. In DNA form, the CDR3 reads TGTGCCAGCAGTCTTCAAGACCCTAGTGTATACGAGCAGTACTTC.

For the CDR3, the DNA is TGTGCCAGCACCCCTGCGGAATTCAATGGCTACACCTTC. It encodes CASTPAEFNGYTF. The chain recombines TRBV28 with TRBJ1-2; D remains ambiguous. Per the germline V gene, CDR1 is MDHEN and CDR2 is SYDVKM. V was shortened by 7 bases and J by 6 bases, with 15 bases between the two germline ends. The CDR3 is made up of 13 amino acids.

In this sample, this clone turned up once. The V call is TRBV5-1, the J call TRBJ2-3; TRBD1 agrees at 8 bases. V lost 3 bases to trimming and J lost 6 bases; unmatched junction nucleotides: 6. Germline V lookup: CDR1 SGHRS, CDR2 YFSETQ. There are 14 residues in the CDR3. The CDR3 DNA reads TGCGCCAGCAGCTGGGATACAGGGGGGGATACGCAGTATTTT. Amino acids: CASSWDTGGDTQYF.

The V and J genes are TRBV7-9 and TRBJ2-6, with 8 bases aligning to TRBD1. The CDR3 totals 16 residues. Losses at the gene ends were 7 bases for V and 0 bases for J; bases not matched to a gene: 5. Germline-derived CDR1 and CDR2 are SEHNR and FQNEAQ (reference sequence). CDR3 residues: CASTGTGRSGANVLTF. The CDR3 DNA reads TGTGCCAGCACCGGGACAGGTCGCTCTGGGGCCAACGTCCTGACTTTC.

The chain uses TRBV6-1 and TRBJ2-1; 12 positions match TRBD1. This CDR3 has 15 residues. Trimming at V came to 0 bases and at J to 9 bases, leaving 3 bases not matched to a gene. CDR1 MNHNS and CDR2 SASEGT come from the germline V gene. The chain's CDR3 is CASSEAGTGGFEQFF. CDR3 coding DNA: TGTGCCAGCAGTGAAGCCGGGACAGGGGGCTTTGAGCAGTTCTTC.

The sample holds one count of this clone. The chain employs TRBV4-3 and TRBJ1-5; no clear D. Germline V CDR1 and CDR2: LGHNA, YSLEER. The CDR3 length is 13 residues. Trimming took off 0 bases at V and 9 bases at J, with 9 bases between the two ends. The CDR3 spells CASSQEVRGPQHF. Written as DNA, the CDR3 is TGCGCCAGCAGCCAAGAGGTCCGGGGGCCCCAGCATTTT.

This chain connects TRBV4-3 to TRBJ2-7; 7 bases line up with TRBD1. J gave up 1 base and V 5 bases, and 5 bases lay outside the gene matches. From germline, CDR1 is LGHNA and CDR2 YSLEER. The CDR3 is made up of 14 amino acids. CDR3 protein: CASSFSTGSYEQYF. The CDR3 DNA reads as TGCGCCAGCAGCTTCTCGACAGGGTCCTACGAGCAGTACTTC.

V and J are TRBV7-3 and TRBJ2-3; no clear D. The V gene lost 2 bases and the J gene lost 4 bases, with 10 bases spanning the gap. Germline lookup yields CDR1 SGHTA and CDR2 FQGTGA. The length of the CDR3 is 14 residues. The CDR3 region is CASSLGSPPDTQYF. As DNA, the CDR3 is TGTGCCAGCAGCTTAGGCTCCCCGCCAGATACGCAGTATTTT. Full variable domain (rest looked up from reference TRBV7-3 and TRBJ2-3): GAGVSQTPSNKVTEKGKYVELRCDPISGHTALYWYRQSLGQGPEFLIYFQGTGAADDSGLPNDRFFAVRPEGSVSTLKIQRTERGDSAVYLCASSLGSPPDTQYFGPGTRLTVL.

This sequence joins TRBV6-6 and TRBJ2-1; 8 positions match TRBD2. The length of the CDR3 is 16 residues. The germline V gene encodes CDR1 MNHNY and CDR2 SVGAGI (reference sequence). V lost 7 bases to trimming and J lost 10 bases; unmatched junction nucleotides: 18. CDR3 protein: CASNPPAGGGLQEQFF. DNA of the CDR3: TGTGCCAGCAACCCCCCTGCCGGGGGGGGGCTCCAGGAGCAGTTCTTC.

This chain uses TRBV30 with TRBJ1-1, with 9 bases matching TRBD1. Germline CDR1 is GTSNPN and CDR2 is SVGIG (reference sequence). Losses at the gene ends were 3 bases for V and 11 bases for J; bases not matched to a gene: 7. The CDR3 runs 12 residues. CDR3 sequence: CAWSDDRGWAFF. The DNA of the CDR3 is TGTGCCTGGAGCGATGACAGGGGGTGGGCTTTCTTT.

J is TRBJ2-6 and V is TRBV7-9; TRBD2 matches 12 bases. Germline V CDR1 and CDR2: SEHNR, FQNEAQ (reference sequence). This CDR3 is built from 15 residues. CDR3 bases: TGTTCCATCCTAGCGGGGGGGCGTGGGGCCAACGTCCTGACTTTC. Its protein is CSILAGGRGANVLTF.

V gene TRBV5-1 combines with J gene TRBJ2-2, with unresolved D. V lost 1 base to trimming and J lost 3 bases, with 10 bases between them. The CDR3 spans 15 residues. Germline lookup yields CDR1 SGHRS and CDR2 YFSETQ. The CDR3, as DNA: TGCGCCAGCAGCTTGTCCGGGTTGGACACCGGGGAGCTGTTTTTT. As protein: CASSLSGLDTGELFF. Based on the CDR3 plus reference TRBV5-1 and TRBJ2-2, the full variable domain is KAGVTQTPRYLIKTRGQQVTLSCSPISGHRSVSWYQQTPGQGLQFLFEYFSETQRNKGNFPGRFSGRQFSNSRSEMNVSTLELGDSALYLCASSLSGLDTGELFFGEGSRLTVL.

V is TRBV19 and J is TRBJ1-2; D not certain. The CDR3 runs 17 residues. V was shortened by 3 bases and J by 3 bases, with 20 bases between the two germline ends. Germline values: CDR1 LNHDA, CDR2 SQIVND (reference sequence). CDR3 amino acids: CASSIRSGQKFHYGYTF. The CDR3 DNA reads TGTGCCAGTAGTATTAGAAGCGGCCAGAAGTTCCACTATGGCTACACCTTC.

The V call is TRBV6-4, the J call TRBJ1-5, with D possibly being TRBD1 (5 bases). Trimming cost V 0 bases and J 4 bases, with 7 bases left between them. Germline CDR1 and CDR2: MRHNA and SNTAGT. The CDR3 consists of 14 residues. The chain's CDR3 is CASSDSPGNQPQHF. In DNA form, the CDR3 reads TGTGCCAGCAGTGACTCCCCAGGGAATCAGCCCCAGCATTTT.

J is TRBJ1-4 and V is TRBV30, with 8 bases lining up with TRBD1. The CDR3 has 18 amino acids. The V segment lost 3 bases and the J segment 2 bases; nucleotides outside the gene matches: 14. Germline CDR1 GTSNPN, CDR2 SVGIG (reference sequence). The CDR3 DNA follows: TGTGCCTGGAGCTCGGGGCAGGGGGCTCACCTCACTAATGAAAAACTGTTTTTT. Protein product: CAWSSGQGAHLTNEKLFF. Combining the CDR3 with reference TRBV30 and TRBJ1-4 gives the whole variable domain SQTIHQWPATLVQPVGSPLSLECTVEGTSNPNLYWYRQAAGRGLQLLFYSVGIGQISSEVPQNLSASRPQDRQFILSSKKLLLSDSGFYLCAWSSGQGAHLTNEKLFFGSGTQLSVL.